This T cell receptor beta chain comes out of a study of blood T cell repertoires in COVID-19. Turning to the study itself: The samples span acute and convalescent COVID-19 from the United States, Italy and Spain.

As processed by the authors: How many nucleated cells were present was estimated from reference gene primer amplification. Libraries were prepared by immunoSEQ multiplex PCR; TCRdb keeps only in-frame clonotypes and omits some of them. The DNA was the basis for D and trimming; V, J and clone size are from that table. The data hold about 140,000 clones, with 80% to 85% observed a single time. The V gene's germline CDR1 is SGHTA and CDR2 FQGTGA. The CDR3 sequence is 15 residues long. V dropped 5 bases and J dropped 6; count of bases not matched to a gene: 9. The sequence derives from an older woman with acute or convalescent COVID-19. Sequenced input: peripheral blood. The genes are TRBV7-3 and TRBJ2-1; 8 bases are shared with TRBD2. The CDR3 sequence: CASSLRSGGLNEQFF. The CDR3 DNA sequence: TGTGCCAGCAGCCTACGCAGCGGGGGCCTCAATGAGCAGTTCTTC.